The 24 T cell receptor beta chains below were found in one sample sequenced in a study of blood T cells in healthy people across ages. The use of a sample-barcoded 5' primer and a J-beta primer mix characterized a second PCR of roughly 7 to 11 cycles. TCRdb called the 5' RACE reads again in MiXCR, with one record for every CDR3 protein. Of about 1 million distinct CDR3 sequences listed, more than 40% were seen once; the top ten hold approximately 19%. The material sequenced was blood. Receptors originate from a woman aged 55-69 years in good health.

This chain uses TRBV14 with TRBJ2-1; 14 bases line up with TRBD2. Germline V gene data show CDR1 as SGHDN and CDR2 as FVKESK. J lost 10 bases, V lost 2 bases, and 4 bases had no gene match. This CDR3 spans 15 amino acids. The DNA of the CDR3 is TGTGCCAGCAGCCAACGACTAGCGGGAGGGCAAGAGCAGTTCTTC. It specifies CASSQRLAGGQEQFF.

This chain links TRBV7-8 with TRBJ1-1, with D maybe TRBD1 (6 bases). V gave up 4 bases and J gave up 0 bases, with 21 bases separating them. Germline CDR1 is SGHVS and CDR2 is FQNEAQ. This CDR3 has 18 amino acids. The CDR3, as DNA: TGTGCCAGCAGCTCCACGTTCCGGGGGGCAGGTGTGAACACTGAAGCTTTCTTT. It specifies CASSSTFRGAGVNTEAFF.

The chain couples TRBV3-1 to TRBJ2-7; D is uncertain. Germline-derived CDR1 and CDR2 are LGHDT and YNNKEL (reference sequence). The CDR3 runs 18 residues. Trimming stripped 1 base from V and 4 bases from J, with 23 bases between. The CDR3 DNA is TGTGCCAGCAGCCAAGGAAGTTGGGGTTCGGGCGCGCGATACGAGCAGTACTTC. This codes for CASSQGSWGSGARYEQYF.

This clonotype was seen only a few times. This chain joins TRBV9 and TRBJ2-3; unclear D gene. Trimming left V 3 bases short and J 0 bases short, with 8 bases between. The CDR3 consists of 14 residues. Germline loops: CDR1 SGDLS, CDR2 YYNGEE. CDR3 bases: TGTGCCAGCAGCGCTGCTTCTAGCACAGATACGCAGTATTTT. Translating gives CASSAASSTDTQYF. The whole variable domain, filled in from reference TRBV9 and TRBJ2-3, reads DSGVTQTPKHLITATGQRVTLRCSPRSGDLSVYWYQQSLDQGLQFLIQYYNGEERAKGNILERFSAQQFPDLHSELNLSSLELGDSALYFCASSAASSTDTQYFGPGTRLTVL.

The DNA of the CDR3 is TGTGCCAGCAGTTCCCCGGGGATGTCCCTGGATACGCAGTATTTT. Protein: CASSSPGMSLDTQYF. The chain combines TRBV27 with TRBJ2-3; D is perhaps TRBD2 (5 bases). The CDR3 has 15 amino acids. Germline CDR1 MNHEY, CDR2 SMNVEV (reference sequence). Trimming pared 4 bases from V and 6 bases from J, leaving 17 bases between.

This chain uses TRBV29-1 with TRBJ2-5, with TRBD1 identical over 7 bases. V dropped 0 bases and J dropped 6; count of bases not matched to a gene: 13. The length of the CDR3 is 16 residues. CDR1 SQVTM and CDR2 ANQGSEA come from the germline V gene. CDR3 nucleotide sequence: TGCAGCGTTGAAGATAATTGGGACAGCAGAAGAAAGACCCAGTACTTC. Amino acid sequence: CSVEDNWDSRRKTQYF. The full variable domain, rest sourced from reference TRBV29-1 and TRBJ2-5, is SAVISQKPSRDICQRGTSLTIQCQVDSQVTMMFWYRQQPGQSLTLIATANQGSEATYESGFVIDKFPISRPNLTFSTLTVSNMSPEDSSIYLCSVEDNWDSRRKTQYFGPGTRLLVL.

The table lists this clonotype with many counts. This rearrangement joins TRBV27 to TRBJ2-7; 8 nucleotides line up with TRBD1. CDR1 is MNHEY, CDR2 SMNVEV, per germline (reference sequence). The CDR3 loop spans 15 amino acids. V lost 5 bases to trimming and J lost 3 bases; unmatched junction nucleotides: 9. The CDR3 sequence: CASSRKGQGHYEQYF. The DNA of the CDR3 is TGTGCCAGCAGTCGGAAAGGACAGGGCCACTACGAGCAGTACTTC.

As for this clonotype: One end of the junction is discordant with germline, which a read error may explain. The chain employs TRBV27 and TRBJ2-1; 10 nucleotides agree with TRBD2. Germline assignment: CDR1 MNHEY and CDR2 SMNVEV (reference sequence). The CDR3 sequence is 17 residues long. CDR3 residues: CVSSLLLAGRANNEQFF. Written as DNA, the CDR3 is TGTGTCAGCAGTTTATTACTAGCGGGACGAGCCAACAATGAGCAGTTCTTC.

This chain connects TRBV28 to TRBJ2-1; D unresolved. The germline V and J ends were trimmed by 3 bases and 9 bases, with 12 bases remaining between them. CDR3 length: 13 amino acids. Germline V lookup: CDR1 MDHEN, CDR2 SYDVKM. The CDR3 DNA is TGTGCCAGCAGTTTTTCACTGACCGGTGAGCAGTTCTTC. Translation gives CASSFSLTGEQFF.

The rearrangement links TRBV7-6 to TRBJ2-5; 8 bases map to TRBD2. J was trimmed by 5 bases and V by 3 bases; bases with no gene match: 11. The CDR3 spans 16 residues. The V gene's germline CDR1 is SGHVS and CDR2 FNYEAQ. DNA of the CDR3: TGTGCCAGCAGCTTTCCCCCGACTAGCGCAGGGGAGACCCAGTACTTC. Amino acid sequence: CASSFPPTSAGETQYF.

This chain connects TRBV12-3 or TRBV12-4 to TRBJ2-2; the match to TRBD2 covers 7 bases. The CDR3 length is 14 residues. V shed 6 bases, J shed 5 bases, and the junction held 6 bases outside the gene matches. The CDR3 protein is CASSVRRETGELFF. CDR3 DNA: TGTGCCAGCAGCGTCCGGCGGGAGACCGGGGAGCTGTTTTTT.

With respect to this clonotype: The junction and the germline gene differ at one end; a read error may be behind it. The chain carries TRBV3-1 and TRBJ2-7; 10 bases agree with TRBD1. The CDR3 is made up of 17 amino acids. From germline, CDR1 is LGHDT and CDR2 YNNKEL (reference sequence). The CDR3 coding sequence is TGTGCCAACAGCCAAGAAAGGGACAGGGGTTTTCCCTACGAGCAGTACTTC. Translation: CANSQERDRGFPYEQYF.

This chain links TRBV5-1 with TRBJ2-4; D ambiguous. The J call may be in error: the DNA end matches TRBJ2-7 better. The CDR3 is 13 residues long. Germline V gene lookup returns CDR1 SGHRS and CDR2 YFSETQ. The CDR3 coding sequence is TGCGCCAGCAGCTTGGGGCTAGTCGACGAGCAGTACTTC. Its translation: CASSLGLVDEQYF.

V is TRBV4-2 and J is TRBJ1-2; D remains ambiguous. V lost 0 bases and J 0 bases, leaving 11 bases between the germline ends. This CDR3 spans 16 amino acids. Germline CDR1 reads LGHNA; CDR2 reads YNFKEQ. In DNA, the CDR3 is TGTGCCAGCAGCCAAGATCCGGGCAGGACTAACTATGGCTACACCTTC. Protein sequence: CASSQDPGRTNYGYTF.

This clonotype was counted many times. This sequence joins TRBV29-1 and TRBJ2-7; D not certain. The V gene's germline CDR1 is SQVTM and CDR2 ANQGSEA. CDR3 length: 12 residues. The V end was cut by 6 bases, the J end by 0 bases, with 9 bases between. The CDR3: CSVRAVSYEQYF. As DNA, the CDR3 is TGCAGCGTAAGGGCGGTCTCCTACGAGCAGTACTTC.

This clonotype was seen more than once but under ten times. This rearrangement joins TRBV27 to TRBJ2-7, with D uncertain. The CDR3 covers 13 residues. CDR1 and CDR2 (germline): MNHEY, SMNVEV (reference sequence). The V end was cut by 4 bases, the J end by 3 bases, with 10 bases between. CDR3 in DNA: TGTGCCAGCAGTTCCTCTTACAGCTACGAGCAGTACTTC. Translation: CASSSSYSYEQYF.

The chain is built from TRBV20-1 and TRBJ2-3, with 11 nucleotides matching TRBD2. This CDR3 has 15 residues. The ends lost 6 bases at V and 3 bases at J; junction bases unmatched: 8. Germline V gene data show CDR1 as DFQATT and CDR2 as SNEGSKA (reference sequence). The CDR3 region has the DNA TGCAGTGCCTACCCGACTAGCGGGAATACAGATACGCAGTATTTT. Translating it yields CSAYPTSGNTDTQYF.

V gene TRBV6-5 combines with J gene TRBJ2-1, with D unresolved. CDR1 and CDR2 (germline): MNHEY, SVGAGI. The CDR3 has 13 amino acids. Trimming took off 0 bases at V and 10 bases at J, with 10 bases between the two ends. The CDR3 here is CASSYSLNREQFF. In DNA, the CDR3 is TGTGCCAGCAGTTACTCTCTGAATAGGGAGCAGTTCTTC.

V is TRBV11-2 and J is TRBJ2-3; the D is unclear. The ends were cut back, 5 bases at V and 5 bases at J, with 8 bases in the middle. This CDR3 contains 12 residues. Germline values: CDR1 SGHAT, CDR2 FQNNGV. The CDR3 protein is CASSVNGDTQYF. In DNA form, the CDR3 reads TGTGCCAGCAGCGTCAACGGAGATACGCAGTATTTT.

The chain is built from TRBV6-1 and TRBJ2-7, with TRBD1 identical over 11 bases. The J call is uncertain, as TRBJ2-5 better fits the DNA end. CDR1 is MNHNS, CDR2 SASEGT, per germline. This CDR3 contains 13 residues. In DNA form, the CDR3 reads TGTGCCAGCAGGGACAGGGGGCGAAAGACCCAGTACTTC. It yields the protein CASRDRGRKTQYF.

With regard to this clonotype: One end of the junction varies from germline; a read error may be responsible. The CDR3 region has the DNA TGTGCCAGCAGTGTGGACAGAAGTAGCACAGATACGCGGTATTTT. It codes for CASSVDRSSTDTRYF. The chain is built from TRBV27 and TRBJ2-3; TRBD1 might be the D (6 bases). CDR1 MNHEY and CDR2 SMNVEV come from the germline V gene (reference sequence). This CDR3 comprises 15 residues.

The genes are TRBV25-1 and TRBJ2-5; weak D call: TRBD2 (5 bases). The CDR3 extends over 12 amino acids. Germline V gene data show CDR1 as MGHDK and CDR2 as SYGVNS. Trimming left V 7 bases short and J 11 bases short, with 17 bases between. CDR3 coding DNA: TGTGCCAGCACAGGACGGGGTTCGGGGCAGTACTTC. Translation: CASTGRGSGQYF.

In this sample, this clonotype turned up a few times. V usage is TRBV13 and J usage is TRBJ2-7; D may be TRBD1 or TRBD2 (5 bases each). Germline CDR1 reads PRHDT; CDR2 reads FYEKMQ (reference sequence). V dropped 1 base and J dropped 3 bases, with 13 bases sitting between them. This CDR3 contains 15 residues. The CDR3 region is CASSLDQGGLYEQYF. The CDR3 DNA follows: TGTGCCAGCAGCTTAGATCAGGGCGGACTCTACGAGCAGTACTTC.

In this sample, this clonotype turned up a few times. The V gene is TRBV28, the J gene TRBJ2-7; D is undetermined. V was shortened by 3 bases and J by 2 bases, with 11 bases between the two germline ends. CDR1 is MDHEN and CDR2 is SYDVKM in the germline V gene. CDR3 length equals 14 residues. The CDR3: CASSFGSGPYEQYF. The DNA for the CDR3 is TGTGCCAGCAGTTTTGGGTCAGGTCCCTACGAGCAGTACTTC.